This T cell receptor (beta chain) derives from a study of breast tumors, draining lymph nodes, adjacent tissues. The lymph nodes were axillary draining lymph nodes from breast cancer patients. Each CDR3 protein is one row after TCRdb ran MiXCR on the multiplex PCR reads. The table includes around 130,000 distinct CDR3 sequences, over 20% detected once. Study findings and constraints: Tumors had less TCR diversity than lymph nodes, more than nontumor tissue. The data were judged consistent with most tumor T cells coming from lymph node and expanding in tumor.

This clonotype was seen ten or more times. Its antigen is unidentified. A junction boundary mismatches the germline segment, possibly from a read error. This CDR3 is built from 16 residues. Germline CDR1 is SGHDT and CDR2 is YYEEEE. This clonotype was obtained from a female donor with breast cancer. Some clones in this sample may be carry-over from other donors' samples. The chain is built from TRBV5-6 and TRBJ2-7; 7 bases match TRBD2. The sample comprised axillary lymph node tissue. As DNA, the CDR3 is TGCGCCAGCAGCTTGGTTTCCGGGGGGAGCTCCTACGAGCAGTACTTC. Translated: CASSLVSGGSSYEQYF.